These T cell receptor beta chains were read from a single sample in a study of blood T cells in healthy people across ages. TCRdb re-derived calls from the 5' RACE reads in MiXCR, one entry per CDR3 protein. The sample has some 860,000 distinct CDR3 sequences, 56% seen once. Specimen: blood. Source of these receptors: a man aged 40-50 years in good health. The CDR3 runs from the conserved cysteine through the conserved F or W. The order of the fields is D gene, J gene, V gene, clone size, CDR3 protein, CDR3 DNA. A D gene is named only where the DNA matches it firmly. Clone size is given for some rows only: seen once, a few or many times, or a class if the clone is expanded.

TRBD1 TRBJ2-4 TRBV10-3 . CAISESDGDRGYERYF TGTGCCATCAGTGAGTCGGATGGGGACAGGGGCTACGAGCGGTACTTC
. TRBJ2-3 TRBV20-1 . CSARDGQKPDTQYF TGCAGTGCTAGAGATGGGCAGAAGCCAGATACGCAGTATTTT
. TRBJ1-2 TRBV29-1 . CSVSLGGSGYGYTF TGCAGCGTGAGCCTCGGGGGGTCCGGCTATGGCTACACCTTC
. TRBJ2-1 TRBV7-9 . CASSAVNWSQGEQFF TGTGCCAGCAGCGCCGTGAATTGGAGTCAGGGTGAGCAGTTCTTC
TRBD1 TRBJ2-5 TRBV5-6 . CASSSGTGPGEEQYF TGTGCCAGCAGCTCCGGGACAGGGCCAGGGGAAGAGCAGTACTTC
. TRBJ2-3 TRBV18 . CASAPSSDTQYF TGTGCCAGCGCACCTAGTTCAGATACGCAGTATTTT
TRBD1 TRBJ2-3 TRBV12-3/TRBV12-4 . CASKGQITDTQYF TGTGCCAGCAAGGGACAGATCACAGATACGCAGTATTTT
. TRBJ1-4 TRBV29-1 once CSVSGYEKLFF TGCAGCGTTTCCGGCTATGAAAAACTGTTTTTT
. TRBJ2-5 TRBV3-1 . CASSQHTQGPDQETQYF TGTGCCAGCAGCCAACACACACAGGGTCCCGATCAAGAGACCCAGTACTTC
TRBD1 TRBJ1-5 TRBV7-9 . CASSKGQNQPQHF TGTGCCAGCAGCAAGGGACAGAATCAGCCCCAGCATTTT
. TRBJ2-1 TRBV12-5 . CASGLPQGAYNEQFF TGTGCTAGTGGTTTGCCACAGGGCGCCTACAATGAGCAGTTCTTC
TRBD2 TRBJ2-1 TRBV6-4 few CASSEASGGLDEQFF TGTGCCAGCAGTGAAGCTAGCGGGGGGCTGGATGAGCAGTTCTTC
. TRBJ2-3 TRBV7-2 . CASSLDTRTDTQYF TGTGCCAGCAGCTTAGACACCCGCACAGATACGCAGTATTTT
. TRBJ1-2 TRBV20-1 . CSARVGDSPIYGYTF TGCAGTGCTAGAGTCGGAGACAGCCCCATCTATGGCTACACCTTC
. TRBJ2-1 TRBV7-2 few CASSLPSNNEQFF TGTGCCAGCAGCTTACCCAGCAACAATGAGCAGTTCTTC
TRBD1 TRBJ2-1 TRBV29-1 . CSVKRDRVRYNEQFF TGCAGCGTTAAGAGGGACAGGGTGCGCTACAATGAGCAGTTCTTC